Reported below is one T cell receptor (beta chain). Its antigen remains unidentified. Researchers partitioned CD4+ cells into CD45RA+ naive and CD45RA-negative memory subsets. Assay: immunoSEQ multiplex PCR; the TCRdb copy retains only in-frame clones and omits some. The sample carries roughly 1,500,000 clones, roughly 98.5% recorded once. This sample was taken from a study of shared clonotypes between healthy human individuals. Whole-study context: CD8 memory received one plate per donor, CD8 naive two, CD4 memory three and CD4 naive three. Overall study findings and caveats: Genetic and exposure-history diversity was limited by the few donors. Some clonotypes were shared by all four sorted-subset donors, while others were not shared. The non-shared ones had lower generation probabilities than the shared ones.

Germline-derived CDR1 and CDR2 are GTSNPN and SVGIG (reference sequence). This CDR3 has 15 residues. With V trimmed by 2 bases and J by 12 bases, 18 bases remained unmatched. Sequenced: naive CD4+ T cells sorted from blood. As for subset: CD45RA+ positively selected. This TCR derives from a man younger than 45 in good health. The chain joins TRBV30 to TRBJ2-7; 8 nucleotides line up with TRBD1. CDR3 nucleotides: TGTGCCTGGAGTCGCAAACCCGACAGGGGACACTTCAGGTACTTC. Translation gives CAWSRKPDRGHFRYF.